This is a list of T cell receptor beta chains from one sample in a study of control samples from healthy donors and cancer patients. Some clones are missing from TCRdb's copy, which holds only in-frame ones; the method was immunoSEQ multiplex PCR. The data hold under 50,000 clones, with more than 70% observed a single time. The sequenced sample was PBMCs. The receptors stem from a woman aged 60 to 75 with lung cancer. CDR3s include the opening cysteine and the closing phenylalanine or tryptophan. D genes are given only for firm matches. Expanded clones are given a class, and other clones once, few, many or no size at all.

abundance	d_gene	v_gene	j_gene	CDR3aa	CDR3nt
NA	TRBD1	TRBV4-1	TRBJ2-5	CASRDREFTETQYF	TGCGCCAGCAGAGACAGGGAATTCACAGAGACCCAGTACTTC
NA	NA	TRBV9	TRBJ1-1	CASSGSTDVTEAFF	TGTGCCAGCAGCGGCTCGACAGACGTCACTGAAGCTTTCTTT
NA	NA	TRBV2	TRBJ2-5	CASRQIQETQYF	TGTGCCAGCAGGCAGATCCAAGAGACCCAGTACTTC
NA	NA	TRBV30	TRBJ2-1	CAGQTLPYNEQFF	TGTGCCGGACAGACTCTACCGTACAATGAGCAGTTCTTC
NA	TRBD1	TRBV27	TRBJ1-1	CASSRLDRGTEAFF	TGTGCCAGCAGCCGCCTGGACAGGGGAACCGAAGCTTTCTTT
NA	NA	TRBV11-1	TRBJ1-1	CASSLLVGNTEAFF	TGTGCCAGCAGCTTATTAGTTGGGAACACTGAAGCTTTCTTT
NA	TRBD1	TRBV6-2/TRBV6-3	TRBJ2-2	CASSYTTGPGELFF	TGTGCCAGCAGTTACACGACAGGGCCCGGGGAGCTGTTTTTT
NA	NA	TRBV19	TRBJ1-4	CASRWTTTNEKLFF	TGTGCCAGTCGCTGGACAACAACTAATGAAAAACTGTTTTTT
NA	NA	TRBV7-2	TRBJ1-4	CASSLSSTNEKLFF	TGTGCCAGCAGCTTATCGTCAACTAATGAAAAACTGTTTTTT
NA	NA	TRBV4-3	TRBJ2-3	CASSQEPGLTDTQYF	TGCGCCAGCAGCCAAGAACCCGGACTCACAGATACGCAGTATTTT
NA	NA	TRBV28	TRBJ1-5	CASSLSSNQPQHF	TGTGCCAGCAGTTTGAGTAGCAATCAGCCCCAGCATTTT
NA	NA	TRBV7-9	TRBJ2-7	CASSPGLEISYEQYF	TGTGCCAGCAGCCCTGGACTGGAAATAAGTTACGAGCAGTACTTC
NA	TRBD1	TRBV28	TRBJ2-7	CASSFPGTGSYEQYF	TGTGCCAGCAGTTTCCCCGGGACAGGCTCCTACGAGCAGTACTTC
NA	TRBD1	TRBV27	TRBJ2-3	CASGGQGARGTDTQYF	TGTGCCAGCGGAGGACAGGGGGCGAGGGGCACAGATACGCAGTATTTT
NA	NA	TRBV24-1	TRBJ2-3	CATSDWGGLGDTDTQYF	TGTGCCACCAGTGATTGGGGGGGCTTGGGTGACACAGATACGCAGTATTTT
NA	NA	TRBV6-6	TRBJ1-3	CASRPIQGSGNTIYF	TGTGCCAGCAGGCCAATACAGGGTTCTGGAAACACCATATATTTT
NA	NA	TRBV10-3	TRBJ1-2	CAISESAANYGYTF	TGTGCCATCAGTGAGTCGGCAGCTAACTATGGCTACACCTTC
NA	NA	TRBV9	TRBJ2-6	CASSTSSRGLASGANVLTF	TGTGCCAGCAGCACCTCCTCCCGGGGACTGGCTTCTGGGGCCAACGTCCTGACTTTC
NA	NA	TRBV28	TRBJ2-3	CASSWTLRSDTQYF	TGTGCCAGCAGTTGGACTTTAAGGTCAGATACGCAGTATTTT
NA	NA	TRBV29-1	TRBJ2-1	CSPIGQVAGRSYNEQFF	TGCAGCCCCATAGGACAGGTAGCGGGAAGGTCCTACAATGAGCAGTTCTTC
NA	TRBD1	TRBV16	TRBJ1-1	CASSRDRVAEAFF	TGTGCCAGCAGCCGGGACAGGGTCGCTGAAGCTTTCTTT
NA	TRBD1	TRBV19	TRBJ1-1	CASSTGTGTTEAFF	TGTGCCAGTAGTACCGGGACAGGAACCACTGAAGCTTTCTTT
NA	NA	TRBV2	TRBJ2-5	CASRVQETQYF	TGTGCCAGCAGGGTTCAAGAGACCCAGTACTTC
NA	TRBD1	TRBV3-1/TRBV3-2	TRBJ1-6	CASSLSDREDSPLHF	TGTGCCAGCAGCCTCTCGGACAGGGAGGATTCACCCCTCCACTTT
NA	NA	TRBV9	TRBJ2-3	CASSVANAGTDTQYF	TGTGCCAGCAGCGTTGCCAATGCGGGAACAGATACGCAGTATTTT
NA	TRBD2	TRBV7-9	TRBJ2-1	CASSPTSGGYNEQFF	TGTGCCAGCAGCCCAACTAGCGGGGGGTACAATGAGCAGTTCTTC
NA	TRBD1	TRBV19	TRBJ2-1	CASSRQGARSYNEQFF	TGTGCCAGTAGCAGACAGGGGGCGCGGTCCTACAATGAGCAGTTCTTC
NA	NA	TRBV7-3	TRBJ2-1	CASSLKIRGGEQFF	TGTGCCAGCAGCTTAAAGATTCGAGGAGGTGAGCAGTTCTTC
NA	TRBD2	TRBV12-5	TRBJ2-3	CASGLVPHIAGNADTQYF	TGTGCTAGTGGTTTGGTACCTCACATAGCGGGTAACGCAGATACGCAGTATTTT
NA	NA	TRBV7-6	TRBJ2-4	CASSLGPGGGLAKNIQYF	TGTGCCAGCAGCTTAGGTCCCGGGGGAGGCTTAGCCAAAAACATTCAGTACTTC
NA	NA	TRBV2	TRBJ1-2	CASSGVGVRGYTF	TGTGCCAGCAGTGGAGTAGGGGTTCGTGGCTACACCTTC
NA	NA	TRBV9	TRBJ2-7	CASSVGSSATYEQYF	TGTGCCAGCAGCGTAGGGTCCAGTGCAACCTACGAGCAGTACTTC
NA	TRBD2	TRBV10-3	TRBJ2-3	CAISGGGREATDTQYF	TGTGCCATCAGTGGCGGGGGGCGGGAGGCCACAGATACGCAGTATTTT
NA	TRBD1	TRBV19	TRBJ1-5	CASRAEDRGQPQHF	TGTGCCAGTAGGGCCGAGGACAGGGGTCAGCCCCAGCATTTT
NA	NA	TRBV27	TRBJ2-1	CASPDSSVEQFF	TGTGCCAGCCCGGATTCATCTGTTGAGCAGTTCTTC
NA	NA	TRBV7-9	TRBJ1-1	CASGRGQLNTEAFF	TGTGCCAGCGGGCGTGGACAGCTGAACACTGAAGCTTTCTTT
NA	NA	TRBV13	TRBJ2-3	CASSLDLRGKGSPDTQYF	TGTGCCAGCAGCTTAGATCTCAGGGGAAAGGGCTCGCCAGATACGCAGTATTTT
NA	TRBD2	TRBV7-9	TRBJ2-7	CASNPGGYEQYF	TGTGCCAGCAACCCGGGGGGATACGAGCAGTACTTC
NA	NA	TRBV6-1	TRBJ1-1	CASSEFRGNTEAFF	TGTGCCAGCAGTGAATTCAGGGGGAACACTGAAGCTTTCTTT
NA	NA	TRBV3-1/TRBV3-2	TRBJ2-5	CASSQDPGGQETQYF	TGTGCCAGCAGCCAAGATCCTGGGGGCCAAGAGACCCAGTACTTC
NA	NA	TRBV6-5	TRBJ2-3	CASSPLGTQYF	TGTGCCAGCAGTCCGTTAGGGACGCAGTACTTT
once	NA	TRBV5-1	TRBJ1-1	CASSRDTPNTEAFF	TGCGCCAGCAGCCGAGACACCCCGAACACTGAAGCTTTCTTT
NA	TRBD1	TRBV10-3	TRBJ1-1	CAISEQGAQTEAFF	TGTGCCATCAGCGAACAGGGGGCGCAGACTGAAGCTTTCTTT
NA	NA	TRBV29-1	TRBJ1-1	CSVALGLGTEAFF	TGCAGCGTTGCCCTCGGACTGGGGACTGAAGCTTTCTTT
NA	NA	TRBV19	TRBJ1-2	CASSIGSPSYTF	TGTGCCAGTAGTATTGGAAGCCCAAGCTACACCTTC
NA	NA	TRBV6-6	TRBJ2-2	CASSSGELFF	TGTGCCAGCTCGAGCGGGGAGCTGTTTTTT
NA	NA	TRBV28	TRBJ2-7	CASDTRASFRVGYEQYF	TGTGCCAGCGACACAAGGGCCTCATTTAGGGTCGGCTACGAGCAGTACTTC
NA	NA	TRBV6-5	TRBJ2-1	CASRGGLGYNEQFF	TGTGCCAGCAGGGGGGGGCTAGGGTACAATGAGCAGTTCTTC
NA	NA	TRBV4-1	TRBJ1-1	CASSHDMGGNTEAFF	TGCGCCAGCAGCCATGACATGGGCGGGAACACTGAAGCTTTCTTT
NA	NA	TRBV20-1	TRBJ2-4	CSASRGRGARAKNIQYF	TGCAGTGCTAGTAGGGGTAGGGGGGCGAGGGCCAAAAACATTCAGTACTTC
NA	TRBD2	TRBV5-1	TRBJ2-1	CASRREDEYNEQFF	TGCGCCAGCAGGCGGGAGGATGAATACAATGAGCAGTTCTTC
NA	TRBD2	TRBV20-1	TRBJ2-3	CSASTAGGDTQYF	TGCAGTGCTAGTACCGCGGGAGGAGATACGCAGTATTTT
NA	TRBD1	TRBV24-1	TRBJ2-1	CATSDRDRGDEQFF	TGTGCCACCAGTGACCGGGACAGGGGCGATGAGCAGTTCTTC
NA	NA	TRBV7-9	TRBJ2-1	CASGKDEQFF	TGTGCCAGCGGGAAGGATGAGCAGTTCTTC
NA	NA	TRBV30	TRBJ1-3	CAWLDRAGNTIYF	TGTGCCTGGCTTGACAGAGCCGGAAACACCATATATTTT